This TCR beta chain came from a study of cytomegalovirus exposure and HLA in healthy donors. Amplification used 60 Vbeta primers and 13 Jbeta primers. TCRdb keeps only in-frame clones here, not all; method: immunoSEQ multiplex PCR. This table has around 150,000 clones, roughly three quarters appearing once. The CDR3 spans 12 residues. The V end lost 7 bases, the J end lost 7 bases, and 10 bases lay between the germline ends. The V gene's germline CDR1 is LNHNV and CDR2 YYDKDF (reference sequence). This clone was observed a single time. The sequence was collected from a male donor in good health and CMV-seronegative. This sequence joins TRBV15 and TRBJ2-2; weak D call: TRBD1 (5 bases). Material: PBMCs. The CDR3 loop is CATTRASGELFF. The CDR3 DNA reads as TGTGCCACCACCAGGGCCAGCGGGGAGCTGTTTTTT.